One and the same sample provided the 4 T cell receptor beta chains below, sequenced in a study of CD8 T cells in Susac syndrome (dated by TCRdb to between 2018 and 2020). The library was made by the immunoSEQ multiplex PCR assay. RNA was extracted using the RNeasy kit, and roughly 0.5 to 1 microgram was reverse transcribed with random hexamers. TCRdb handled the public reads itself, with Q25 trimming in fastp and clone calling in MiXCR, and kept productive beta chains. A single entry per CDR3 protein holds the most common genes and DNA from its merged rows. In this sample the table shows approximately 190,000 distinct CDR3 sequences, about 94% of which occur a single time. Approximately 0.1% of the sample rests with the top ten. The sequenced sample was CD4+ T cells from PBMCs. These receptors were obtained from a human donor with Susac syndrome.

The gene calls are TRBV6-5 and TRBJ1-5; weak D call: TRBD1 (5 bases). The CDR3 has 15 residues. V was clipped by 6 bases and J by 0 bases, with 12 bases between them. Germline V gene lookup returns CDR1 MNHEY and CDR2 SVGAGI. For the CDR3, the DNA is TGTGCCAGCAGACCGACAGTGAATAGCAATCAGCCCCAGCATTTT. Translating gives CASRPTVNSNQPQHF.

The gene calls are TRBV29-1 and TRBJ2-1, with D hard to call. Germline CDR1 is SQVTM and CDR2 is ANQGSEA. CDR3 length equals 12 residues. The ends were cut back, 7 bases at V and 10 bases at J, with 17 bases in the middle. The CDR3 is CSAKLILGEQFF. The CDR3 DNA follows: TGCAGCGCGAAACTAATCCTCGGGGAGCAGTTCTTC.

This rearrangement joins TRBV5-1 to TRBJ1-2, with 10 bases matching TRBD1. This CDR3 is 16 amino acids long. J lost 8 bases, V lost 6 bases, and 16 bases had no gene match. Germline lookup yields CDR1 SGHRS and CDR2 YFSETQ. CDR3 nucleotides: TGCGCCAGCACCTCTTCCCCGGGACAGGGGTTCGGAGGCTACACCTTC. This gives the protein CASTSSPGQGFGGYTF.

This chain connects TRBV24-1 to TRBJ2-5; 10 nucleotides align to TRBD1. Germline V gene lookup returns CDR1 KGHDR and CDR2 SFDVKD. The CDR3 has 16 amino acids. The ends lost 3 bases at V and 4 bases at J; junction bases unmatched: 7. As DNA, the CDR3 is TGTGCCACCAGTGATCCGAGACAGGGGGCGAGAGAGACCCAGTACTTC. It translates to CATSDPRQGARETQYF.